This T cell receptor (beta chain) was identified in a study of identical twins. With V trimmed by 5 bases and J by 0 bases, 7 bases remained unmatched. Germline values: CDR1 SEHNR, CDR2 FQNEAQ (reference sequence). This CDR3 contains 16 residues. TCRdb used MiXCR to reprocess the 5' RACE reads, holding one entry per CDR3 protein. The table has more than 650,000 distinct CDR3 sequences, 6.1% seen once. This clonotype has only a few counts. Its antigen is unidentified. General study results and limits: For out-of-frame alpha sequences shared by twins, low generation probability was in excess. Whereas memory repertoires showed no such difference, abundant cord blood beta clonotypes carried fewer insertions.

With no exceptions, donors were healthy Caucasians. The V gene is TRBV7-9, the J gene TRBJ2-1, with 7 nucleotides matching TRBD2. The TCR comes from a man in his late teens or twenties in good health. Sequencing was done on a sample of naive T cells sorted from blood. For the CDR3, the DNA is TGTGCCAGCAGCCAGAGGCGCGGGAGCTCCTACAATGAGCAGTTCTTC. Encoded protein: CASSQRRGSSYNEQFF.